These T cell receptor beta chains were read from a single sample in a study of shared clonotypes between healthy human individuals. TCRdb's copy holds only in-frame clones and misses some; the assay was immunoSEQ multiplex PCR. The data contain about 680,000 clones, approximately 79% of them singletons. The sample was memory CD4+ T cells sorted from blood. Every receptor here comes from a woman aged 25 to 39 in good health. CDR3s include the opening cysteine and the closing phenylalanine or tryptophan. Fields, in order: V gene, D gene, J gene, clone size, CDR3 DNA, CDR3 protein. D genes are given only for firm matches. Only part of the rows carry a size: once, few, many, or a class if the clone is expanded.

TRBV4-1	NA	TRBJ1-5	NA	TGCGCCAGCAGCCAAGAAAGGGGGTCCCAGCCCCAGCATTTT	CASSQERGSQPQHF
TRBV2	NA	TRBJ1-1	NA	TGTGCCAGCAGTGGGGGACTCGGGGGGAACACTGAAGCTTTCTTT	CASSGGLGGNTEAFF
TRBV5-4	TRBD1	TRBJ2-5	NA	TGTGCCAGCAGCTTTGGGACAGGGGTAGGGGAGACCCAGTACTTC	CASSFGTGVGETQYF
TRBV5-1	TRBD1	TRBJ1-1	few	TGCGCCAGCAGACTACAGGGGATTAACACTGAAGCTTTCTTT	CASRLQGINTEAFF
TRBV28	NA	TRBJ1-4	once	TGTGCCAGCAGTCCACCGGGCCCCTCCGGGAAACTGTTTTTT	CASSPPGPSGKLFF
TRBV2	TRBD2	TRBJ2-3	NA	TGTGCCAGGGGTCGGCGGGAGAGCACAGATACGCAGTATTTT	CARGRRESTDTQYF
TRBV14	NA	TRBJ2-1	once	TGTGCCAGCAGCCAAGGGCTAGCTTCAGTCTACAATGAGCAGTTCTTC	CASSQGLASVYNEQFF
TRBV7-9	TRBD2	TRBJ2-2	once	TGTGCCAGCAGCCCCCGGACTAGCGGGAGGTCGAACACCGGGGAGCTGTTTTTT	CASSPRTSGRSNTGELFF
TRBV29-1	TRBD2	TRBJ2-3	NA	TGCAGCGTTCGGACTAGCGGTAGCACAGATACGCAGTATTTT	CSVRTSGSTDTQYF
TRBV7-3	NA	TRBJ2-5	once	TGTGCCAGCAGCTTCGCACAGCAAGAGACCCAGTACTTC	CASSFAQQETQYF
TRBV28	NA	TRBJ1-1	few	TGTGCCAGCAGTAATCCACAGGAAACTGAAGCTTTCTTT	CASSNPQETEAFF